Sequencing of this TCR beta chain was carried out in a study of identical twins. Donors were all healthy Caucasians. From germline, CDR1 is MNHNS and CDR2 SASEGT. V lost 7 bases, J lost 4 bases, and 16 bases lay in between. The CDR3 has 14 residues. Study findings and constraints: In zero-insertion analyses, partial confounding could arise from invariant MAIT and iNKT cells. Models underestimated how often monozygotic twins shared out-of-frame TCR alpha.

The cDNA had a unique molecular identifier and a template-switch universal primer site. TCRdb re-derived calls from the 5' RACE reads in MiXCR, one entry per CDR3 protein. Here the sample spans roughly 250,000 distinct CDR3 sequences, about 14% being singletons. On this clonotype itself: The antigen is undetermined.

This rearrangement joins TRBV6-1 to TRBJ1-1; D is perhaps TRBD1 (6 bases). The sequence was collected from a woman aged 18-29 years in good health. The sequencing sample was made of memory (CD45RO+) T cells sorted from blood. This CDR3 is CASTESRGSTEAFF. The CDR3 coding sequence is TGTGCCAGCACCGAATCAAGGGGGAGCACTGAAGCTTTCTTT.